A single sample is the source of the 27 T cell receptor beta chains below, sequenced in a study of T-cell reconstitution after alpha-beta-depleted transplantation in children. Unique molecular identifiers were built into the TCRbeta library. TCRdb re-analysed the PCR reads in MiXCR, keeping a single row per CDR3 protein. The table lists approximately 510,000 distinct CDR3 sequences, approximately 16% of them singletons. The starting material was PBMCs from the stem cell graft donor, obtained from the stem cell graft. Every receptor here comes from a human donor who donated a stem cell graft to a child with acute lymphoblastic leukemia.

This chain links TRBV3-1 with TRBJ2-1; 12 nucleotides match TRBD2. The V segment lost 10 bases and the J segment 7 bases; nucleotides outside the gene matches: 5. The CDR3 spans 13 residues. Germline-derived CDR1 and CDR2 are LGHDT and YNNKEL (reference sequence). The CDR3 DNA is TGTGCCACCCGACTAGCGGGAGAAAATGAGCAGTTCTTC. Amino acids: CATRLAGENEQFF.

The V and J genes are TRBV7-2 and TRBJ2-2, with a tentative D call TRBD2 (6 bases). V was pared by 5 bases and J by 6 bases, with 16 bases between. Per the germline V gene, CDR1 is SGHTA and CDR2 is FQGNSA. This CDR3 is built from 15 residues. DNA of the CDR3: TGTGCCAGCAGCCCCCGAGGAGGGGCGGCCGGGGAGCTGTTTTTT. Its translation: CASSPRGGAAGELFF.

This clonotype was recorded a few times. CDR3: CASSIFRHPDPGPTF. The CDR3 region has the DNA TGTGCCAGTAGTATCTTTCGGCACCCGGACCCGGGACCCACCTTC. The chain combines TRBV19 with TRBJ1-2; TRBD1 is a possible D gene (5 bases). Looked up from germline, CDR1 is LNHDA and CDR2 is SQIVND (reference sequence). With 3 bases removed from V and 13 bases from J, the gap between germline ends came to 24 bases. The CDR3 runs 15 residues.

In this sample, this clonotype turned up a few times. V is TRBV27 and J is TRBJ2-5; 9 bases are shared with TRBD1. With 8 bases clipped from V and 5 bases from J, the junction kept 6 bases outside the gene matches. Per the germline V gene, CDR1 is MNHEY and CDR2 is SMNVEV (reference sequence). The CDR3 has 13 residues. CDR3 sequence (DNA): TGTGCCAGCCAAGACAGGGGGATCGAGACCCAGTACTTC. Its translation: CASQDRGIETQYF.

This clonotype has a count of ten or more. DNA for the CDR3: TGCGCCAGCAGCTTGGACGGGCCTAGCACTTCACCCCTCCACTTT. Translating gives CASSLDGPSTSPLHF. V is TRBV5-1 and J is TRBJ1-6; unclear D gene. The CDR3 is made up of 15 amino acids. From germline, CDR1 is SGHRS and CDR2 YFSETQ. The V and J ends lost 0 bases and 9 bases respectively, with 13 bases between them.

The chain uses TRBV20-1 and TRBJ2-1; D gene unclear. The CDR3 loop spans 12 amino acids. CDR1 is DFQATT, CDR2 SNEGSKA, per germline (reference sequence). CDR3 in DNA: TGCATTGTCCAATTGGACTACAATGAGCAGTTCTTC. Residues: CIVQLDYNEQFF.

The CDR3 DNA follows: TGTGCCAGTACTTGGACAGGGGGTAGTGGTGAGCAGTTCTTC. It translates to CASTWTGGSGEQFF. The chain employs TRBV19 and TRBJ2-1; 10 bases are shared with TRBD1. The CDR3 contains 14 residues. With 7 bases clipped from V and 9 bases from J, the junction kept 9 bases outside the gene matches. Germline CDR1 is LNHDA and CDR2 is SQIVND (reference sequence).

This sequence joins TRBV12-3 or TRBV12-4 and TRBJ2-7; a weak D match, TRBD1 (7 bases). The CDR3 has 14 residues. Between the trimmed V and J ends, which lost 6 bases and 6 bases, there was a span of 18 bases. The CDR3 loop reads CASSLYRGGGEQYF. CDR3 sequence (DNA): TGTGCCAGCAGCTTATACAGGGGAGGTGGCGAGCAGTACTTC.

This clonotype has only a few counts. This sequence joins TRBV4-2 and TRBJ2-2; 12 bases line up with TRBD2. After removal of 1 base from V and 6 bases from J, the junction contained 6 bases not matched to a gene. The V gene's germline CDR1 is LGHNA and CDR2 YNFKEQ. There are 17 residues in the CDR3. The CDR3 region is CASSQVGLAGQAGELFF. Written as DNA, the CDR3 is TGTGCCAGCAGCCAAGTTGGACTAGCGGGACAGGCCGGGGAGCTGTTTTTT.

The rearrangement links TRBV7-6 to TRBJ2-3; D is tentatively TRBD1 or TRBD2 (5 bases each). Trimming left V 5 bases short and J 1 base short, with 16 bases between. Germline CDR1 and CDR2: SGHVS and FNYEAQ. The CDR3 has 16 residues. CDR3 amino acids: CASSRSGGTGTDTQYF. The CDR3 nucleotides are TGTGCCAGCAGCCGATCTGGGGGAACGGGCACAGATACGCAGTATTTT.

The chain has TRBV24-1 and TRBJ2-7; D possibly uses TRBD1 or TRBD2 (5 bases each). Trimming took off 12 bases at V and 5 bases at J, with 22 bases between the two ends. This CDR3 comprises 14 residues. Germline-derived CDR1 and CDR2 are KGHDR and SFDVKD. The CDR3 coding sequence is TGTGCCCCACGGGACCCTCCCTTATACGACGAGCAGTACTTC. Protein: CAPRDPPLYDEQYF.

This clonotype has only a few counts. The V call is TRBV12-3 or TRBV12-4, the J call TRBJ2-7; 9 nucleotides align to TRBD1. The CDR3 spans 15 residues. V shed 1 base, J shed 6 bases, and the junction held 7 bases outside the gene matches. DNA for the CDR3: TGTGCCAGCAGTTTAGTAGGACAGGGGCTCTCCGAGCAGTACTTC. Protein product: CASSLVGQGLSEQYF.

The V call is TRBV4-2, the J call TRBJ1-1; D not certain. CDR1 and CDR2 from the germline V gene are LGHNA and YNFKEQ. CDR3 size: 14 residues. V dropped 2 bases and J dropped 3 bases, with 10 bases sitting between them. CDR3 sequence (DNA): TGTGCCAGCAGCCAAAATCAAGGGTACACTGAAGCTTTCTTT. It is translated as CASSQNQGYTEAFF.

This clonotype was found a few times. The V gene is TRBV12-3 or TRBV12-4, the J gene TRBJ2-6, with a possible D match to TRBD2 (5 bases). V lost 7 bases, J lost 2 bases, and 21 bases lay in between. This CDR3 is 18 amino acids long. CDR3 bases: TGTGCCAGCACCCATTCTCGTGCTAGCCCTACTGGGGCCAACGTCCTGACTTTC. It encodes CASTHSRASPTGANVLTF.

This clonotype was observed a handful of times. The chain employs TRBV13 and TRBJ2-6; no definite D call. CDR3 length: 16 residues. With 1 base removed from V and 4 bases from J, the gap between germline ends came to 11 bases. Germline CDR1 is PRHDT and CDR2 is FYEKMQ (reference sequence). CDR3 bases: TGTGCCAGCAGCTTAGTGGGATTTCCCGGGGCCAACGTCCTGACTTTC. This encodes CASSLVGFPGANVLTF.

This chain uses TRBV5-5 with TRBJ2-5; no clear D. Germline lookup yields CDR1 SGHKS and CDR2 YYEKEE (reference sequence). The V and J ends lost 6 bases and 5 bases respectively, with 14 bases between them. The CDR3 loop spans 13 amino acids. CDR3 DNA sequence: TGTGCCAGCACCACCCACCTGAGGGAGACCCAGTACTTC. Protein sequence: CASTTHLRETQYF. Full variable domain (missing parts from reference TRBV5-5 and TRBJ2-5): DAGVTQSPTHLIKTRGQQVTLRCSPISGHKSVSWYQQVLGQGPQFIFQYYEKEERGRGNFPDRFSARQFPNYSSELNVNALLLGDSALYLCASTTHLRETQYFGPGTRLLVL.

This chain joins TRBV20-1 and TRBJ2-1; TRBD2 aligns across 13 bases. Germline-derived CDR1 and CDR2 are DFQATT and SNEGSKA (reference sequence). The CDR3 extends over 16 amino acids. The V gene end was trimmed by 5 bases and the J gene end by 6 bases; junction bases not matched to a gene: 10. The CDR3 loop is CSADSGLAGVFNEQFF. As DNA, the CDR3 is TGCAGTGCTGATTCAGGACTAGCGGGAGTCTTCAATGAGCAGTTCTTC.

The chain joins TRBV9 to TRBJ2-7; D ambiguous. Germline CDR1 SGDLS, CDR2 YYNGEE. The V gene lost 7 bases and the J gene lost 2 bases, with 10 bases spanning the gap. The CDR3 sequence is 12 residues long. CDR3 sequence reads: CASAPSPYEQYF. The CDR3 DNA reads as TGTGCCAGCGCCCCCAGCCCCTACGAGCAGTACTTC.

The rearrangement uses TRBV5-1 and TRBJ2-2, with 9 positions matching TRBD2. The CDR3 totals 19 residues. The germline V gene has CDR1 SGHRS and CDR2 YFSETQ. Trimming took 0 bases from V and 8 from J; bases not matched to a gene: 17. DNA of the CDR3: TGCGCCAGCAGCTTGGCCTGGACCGGGACTAGCTCATTGTCGGGGGAGCTGTTTTTT. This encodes CASSLAWTGTSSLSGELFF.

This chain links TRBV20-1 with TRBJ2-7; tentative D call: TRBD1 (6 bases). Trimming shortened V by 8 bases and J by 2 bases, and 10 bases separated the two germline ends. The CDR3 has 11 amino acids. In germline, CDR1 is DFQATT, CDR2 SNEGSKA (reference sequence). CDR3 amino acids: CSTQGPYEQYF. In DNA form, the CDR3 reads TGCAGTACACAGGGACCCTACGAGCAGTACTTC.

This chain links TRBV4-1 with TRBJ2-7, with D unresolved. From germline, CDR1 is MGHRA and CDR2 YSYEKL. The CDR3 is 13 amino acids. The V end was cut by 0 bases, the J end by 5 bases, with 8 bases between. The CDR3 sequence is CASSQESLDEQYF. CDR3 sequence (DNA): TGCGCCAGCAGCCAAGAGTCCCTCGACGAGCAGTACTTC.

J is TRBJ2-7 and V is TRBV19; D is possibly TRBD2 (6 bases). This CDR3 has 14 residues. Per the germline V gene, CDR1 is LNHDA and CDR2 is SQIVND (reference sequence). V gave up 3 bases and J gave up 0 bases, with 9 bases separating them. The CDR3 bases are TGTGCCAGTAGTATCCGGGAGAACTCCTACGAGCAGTACTTC. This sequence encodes CASSIRENSYEQYF.

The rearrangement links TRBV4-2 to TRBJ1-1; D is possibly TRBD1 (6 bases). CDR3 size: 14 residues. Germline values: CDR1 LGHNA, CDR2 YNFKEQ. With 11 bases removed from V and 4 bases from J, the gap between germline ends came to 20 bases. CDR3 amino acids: CAVLKGGLGTEAFF. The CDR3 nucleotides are TGTGCCGTCCTGAAGGGGGGGTTGGGCACTGAAGCTTTCTTT.

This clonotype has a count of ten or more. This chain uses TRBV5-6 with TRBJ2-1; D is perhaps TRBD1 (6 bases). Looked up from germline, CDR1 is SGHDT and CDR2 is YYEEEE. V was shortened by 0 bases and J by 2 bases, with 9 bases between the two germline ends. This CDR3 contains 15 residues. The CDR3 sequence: CASSLGDIAYNEQFF. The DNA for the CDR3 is TGTGCCAGCAGCTTGGGGGACATCGCCTACAATGAGCAGTTCTTC. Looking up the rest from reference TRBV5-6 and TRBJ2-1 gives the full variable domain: DAGVTQSPTHLIKTRGQQVTLRCSPKSGHDTVSWYQQALGQGPQFIFQYYEEEERQRGNFPDRFSGHQFPNYSSELNVNALLLGDSALYLCASSLGDIAYNEQFFGPGTRLTVL.

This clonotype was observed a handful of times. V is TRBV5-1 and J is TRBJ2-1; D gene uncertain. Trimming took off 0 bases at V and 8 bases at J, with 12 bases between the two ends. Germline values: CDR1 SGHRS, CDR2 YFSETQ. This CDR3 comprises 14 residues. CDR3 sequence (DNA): TGCGCCAGCAGCTTGGCACAAGAAGGAGATGAGCAGTTCTTC. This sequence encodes CASSLAQEGDEQFF. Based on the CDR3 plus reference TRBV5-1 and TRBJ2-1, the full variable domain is KAGVTQTPRYLIKTRGQQVTLSCSPISGHRSVSWYQQTPGQGLQFLFEYFSETQRNKGNFPGRFSGRQFSNSRSEMNVSTLELGDSALYLCASSLAQEGDEQFFGPGTRLTVL.

Here the CDR3 reads CASSRRGDTGELFF. The CDR3 DNA sequence: TGTGCCAGCTCCCGGAGGGGGGACACCGGGGAGCTGTTTTTT. V is TRBV12-3 or TRBV12-4 and J is TRBJ2-2, with D possibly being TRBD1 or TRBD2 (6 bases each). The length of the CDR3 is 14 residues. Deletions cut 8 bases from V and 3 bases from J, with 13 bases between.

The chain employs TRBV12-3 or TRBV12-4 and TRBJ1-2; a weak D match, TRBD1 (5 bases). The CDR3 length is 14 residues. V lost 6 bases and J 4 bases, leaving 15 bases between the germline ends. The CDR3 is CASRAGWASYGYTF. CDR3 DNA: TGTGCCAGCAGGGCAGGGTGGGCCAGCTATGGCTACACCTTC.